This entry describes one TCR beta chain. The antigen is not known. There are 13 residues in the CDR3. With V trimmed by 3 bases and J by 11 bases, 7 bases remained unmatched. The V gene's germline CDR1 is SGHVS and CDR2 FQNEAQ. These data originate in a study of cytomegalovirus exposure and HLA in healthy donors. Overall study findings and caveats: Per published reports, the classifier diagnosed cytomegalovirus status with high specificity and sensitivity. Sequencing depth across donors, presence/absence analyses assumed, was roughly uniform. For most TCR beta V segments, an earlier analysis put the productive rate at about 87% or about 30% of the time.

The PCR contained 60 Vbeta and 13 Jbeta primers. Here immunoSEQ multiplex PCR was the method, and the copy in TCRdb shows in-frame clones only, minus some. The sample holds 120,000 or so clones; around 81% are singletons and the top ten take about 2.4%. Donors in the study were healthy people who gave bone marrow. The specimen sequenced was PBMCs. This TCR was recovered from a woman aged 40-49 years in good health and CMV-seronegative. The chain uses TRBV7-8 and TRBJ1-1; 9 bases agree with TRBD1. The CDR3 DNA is TGTGCCAGCAGCTTGCGGGACAGGGTGATGGCTTTCTTT. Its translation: CASSLRDRVMAFF. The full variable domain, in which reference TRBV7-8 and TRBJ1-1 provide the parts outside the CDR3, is GAGVSQSPRYKVAKRGQDVALRCDPISGHVSLFWYQQALGQGPEFLTYFQNEAQLDKSGLPSDRFFAERPEGSVSTLKIQRTQQEDSAVYLCASSLRDRVMAFFGQGTRLTVV.